This TCR beta chain was sequenced in a study of cytotoxic CD8 clonotypes in ibrutinib-treated CLL. General study findings and limits: Baseline values of clonality outstripped age-matched healthy donors and followed circulating CD8+ T-cell counts. Public clonotypes were uncommon and contracted or stayed stable on treatment.

The CDR3 length is 14 residues. Per germline, CDR1 SEHNR and CDR2 FQNEAQ (reference sequence). Trimming took off 5 bases at V and 1 base at J, with 11 bases between the two ends. Repertoires were generated with immunoSEQ multiplex PCR, while TCRdb's copy carries only in-frame clones and drops some. The sample lists 150,000 or so clones, approximately 81% occurring once. As concerns this clone: The antigen is not known.

V usage is TRBV7-9 and J usage is TRBJ2-5; maybe TRBD1 (6 bases). The clonotype comes from a human donor with chronic lymphocytic leukemia. Sequencing used PBMCs, obtained after 12 months of ibrutinib treatment. The CDR3 DNA follows: TGTGCCAGCAGCCCCTGGGACACCCAAGAGACCCAGTACTTC. Translating it yields CASSPWDTQETQYF.